The rows below give T cell receptor beta chains drawn from one sample of a study of PD-1 blockade in classical Hodgkin lymphoma. Method: immunoSEQ multiplex PCR; TCRdb's copy keeps in-frame clones and lacks some. The table shows about 18,000 clones, with approximately 80% occurring only once. The sample was CD4+ T cells from blood, taken before the fourth cycle of nivolumab. The receptors come from a human donor with classical Hodgkin lymphoma. Both conserved end residues are part of each CDR3. D genes are given only for firm matches. The size entry is marked missing in some rows and otherwise reads once, few, many or a size class.

TRBJ2-5 TRBD2 TRBV15 NA TGTGCCACCAGCAGAGTTGGGACTAGCGAAAGAAAAGAGACCCAGTACTTC CATSRVGTSERKETQYF
TRBJ2-7 NA TRBV18 NA TGTGCCAGCTCACCCACAGGGACCTCCTACGAGCAGTACTTC CASSPTGTSYEQYF
TRBJ1-4 TRBD1 TRBV6-1 NA TGTGCCAGCTCGGACAGGGTATCAGAAAAACTGTTTTTT CASSDRVSEKLFF
TRBJ2-2 TRBD2 TRBV10-3 NA TGTGCCACCCTAGCGGGAGGAGTCGGTGGGGAGCTGTTTTTT CATLAGGVGGELFF
TRBJ2-7 TRBD1 TRBV18 NA TGTGCCAGCTCACCAGGGACAGGGGCAGCTGTGGTCTACGAGCAGTACTTC CASSPGTGAAVVYEQYF
TRBJ1-4 NA TRBV19 NA TGTGCCAGTACCCTAGAGCGGGGCATGGCTAATGAAAAACTGTTTTTT CASTLERGMANEKLFF
TRBJ2-7 NA TRBV9 NA TGTGCCAGCAGCGCCCCCCAGGGCCAGCAGTACTTC CASSAPQGQQYF
TRBJ2-1 TRBD1 TRBV19 NA TGTGCCAGTAGTATAGATCTGAGGGGGCTCATTAGGAATGAGCAGTTCTTC CASSIDLRGLIRNEQFF
TRBJ2-7 NA TRBV19 NA TGTGCCAGTAGTATCGGTCCAGCAACCTACGAGCAGTACTTC CASSIGPATYEQYF
TRBJ1-3 NA TRBV6-6 NA TGTGCCAGCAGTAAGAACGATCGTGGAAACACCATATATTTT CASSKNDRGNTIYF
TRBJ2-7 TRBD2 TRBV7-2 NA TGTGCCAGCAGCTTAGGGGGACTAGCAGCTTCAGAGCAGTACTTC CASSLGGLAASEQYF
TRBJ2-1 NA TRBV11-2 NA TGTGCCAGCAGCTTAGATCCTAGCGCTGAGCAGTTCTTC CASSLDPSAEQFF
TRBJ2-7 NA TRBV28 NA TGTGCCAGCAGTTTACCGGGGGCGGACTACGAGCAGTACTTC CASSLPGADYEQYF
TRBJ1-2 NA TRBV5-5 few TGTGCCAGCAGCTTATCGGGGGGCGCTAACTATGGCTACACCTTC CASSLSGGANYGYTF
TRBJ2-7 TRBD2 TRBV4-1 medium-sized TGCGCCAGCAGCCCCCCCCGCCTAGCGGGAGGGCACTACGAGCAGTACTTC CASSPPRLAGGHYEQYF
TRBJ1-4 TRBD1 TRBV18 NA TGTGCCAGCTCACCAGGGGTCCAGGGGGCGATAAAACTGTTTTTT CASSPGVQGAIKLFF
TRBJ1-2 NA TRBV19 NA TGTGCCAGTAGACTGAAGGGATACTATGGCTACACCTTC CASRLKGYYGYTF
TRBJ2-1 NA TRBV7-4 NA TGTGCCAGCAGCTTAGGAGCGGTATCTGTTAATGAGCAGTTCTTC CASSLGAVSVNEQFF
TRBJ2-3 NA TRBV7-2 NA TGTGCCAGCAGCTTGGCGGCGGGGTCAGATACGCAGTATTTT CASSLAAGSDTQYF
TRBJ2-2 NA TRBV6-6 NA TGTGCCAGCATCCGGACGGCGAACACCGGGGAGCTGTTTTTT CASIRTANTGELFF
TRBJ2-7 TRBD2 TRBV2 NA TGTGCCAGCACGCTAGCGGGAAGGTACTACGAGCAGTACTTC CASTLAGRYYEQYF
TRBJ1-1 TRBD1 TRBV5-4 NA TGTGCCAGCAGCTTGCAGGGGGCTAGCACTGAAGCTTTCTTT CASSLQGASTEAFF
TRBJ1-2 NA TRBV10-1 NA TGCGCCCAGCGGACCTATGGCTACACCTTC CAQRTYGYTF
TRBJ1-2 NA TRBV11-2 NA TGTGCCAGCAGCCAGATGCGGTATGGCTACACCTTC CASSQMRYGYTF
TRBJ1-5 NA TRBV28 NA TGTGCCAGCCGTCTCACGTCGAATCAGCCCCAGCATTTT CASRLTSNQPQHF
TRBJ1-2 NA TRBV19 NA TGTGCCAGTAGTCCTTACGGGTTCTCCGAGGGCTATGGCTACACCTTC CASSPYGFSEGYGYTF
TRBJ1-2 NA TRBV14 NA TGTGCCAGCAGCCAGAATGACAGGTCCTACTATGGCTACACCTTC CASSQNDRSYYGYTF
TRBJ2-7 NA TRBV18 NA TGTGCCAGCTCACCATTCGAACAGGGTTACGAGCAGTACTTC CASSPFEQGYEQYF
TRBJ1-5 NA TRBV30 NA TGTGCCTGGAGTCCCCGAGGGATGGGGAATCAGCCCCAGCATTTT CAWSPRGMGNQPQHF
TRBJ2-7 NA TRBV14 NA TGTGCCAGCAGCCAACGTCCAGGGGATTCGTTGGACGAGCAGTACTTC CASSQRPGDSLDEQYF
TRBJ1-1 NA TRBV28 NA TGTGCCAGCAGTTTGGGGGGGCAGGCAGCTTTCTTT CASSLGGQAAFF
TRBJ2-7 TRBD1 TRBV7-9 NA TGTGCCAGCAGCCCCCATCCGGGACAGTCCTACGAGCAGTACTTC CASSPHPGQSYEQYF
TRBJ2-2 TRBD2 TRBV10-2 NA TGCGCCAGCAGTGAGCAGGGACTAGAGGGATCCGGGGAGCTGTTTTTT CASSEQGLEGSGELFF
TRBJ2-7 NA TRBV10-2 few TGCGCCAGCAGTGAACTGCTCGCCGAGCAGTACTTC CASSELLAEQYF
TRBJ1-1 TRBD1 TRBV14 few TGTGCCAGCAGCCCCAGGACAGGGAATATGAACACTGAAGCTTTCTTT CASSPRTGNMNTEAFF
TRBJ2-2 TRBD2 TRBV6-6 NA TGTGCCAGCAGTCCCTATAGGACTAGTTCTGGGGAGCTGTTTTTT CASSPYRTSSGELFF
TRBJ2-3 NA TRBV27 NA TGTGCCAGCAGTCTAGGGACCCTCACAGATACGCAGTATTTT CASSLGTLTDTQYF
TRBJ1-1 NA TRBV9 few TGTGCCAGCAGCGTAGCGCGAGACCCTACTTTCTTT CASSVARDPTFF
TRBJ2-1 TRBD1 TRBV15 few TGTGCCACCAGCCAGAGACAGGGGCAAAACAATGAGCAGTTCTTC CATSQRQGQNNEQFF
TRBJ1-5 NA TRBV5-8 once TGTGCCAGCAGCTTTGGGCTCAATCAGCCCCAGCATTTT CASSFGLNQPQHF
TRBJ2-1 NA TRBV9 NA TGTGCCAGCAGCGTTGATCCCACGGTCCGGAACAATGAGCAGTTCTTC CASSVDPTVRNNEQFF
TRBJ2-5 NA TRBV5-1 NA TGCGCCAGCAGCTTGCAGAGGGGAGGAAAGACCCAGTACTTC CASSLQRGGKTQYF
TRBJ2-2 NA TRBV19 few TGTGCCACTAGCGAACAGGGCGGGGAGCTGTTTTTT CATSEQGGELFF